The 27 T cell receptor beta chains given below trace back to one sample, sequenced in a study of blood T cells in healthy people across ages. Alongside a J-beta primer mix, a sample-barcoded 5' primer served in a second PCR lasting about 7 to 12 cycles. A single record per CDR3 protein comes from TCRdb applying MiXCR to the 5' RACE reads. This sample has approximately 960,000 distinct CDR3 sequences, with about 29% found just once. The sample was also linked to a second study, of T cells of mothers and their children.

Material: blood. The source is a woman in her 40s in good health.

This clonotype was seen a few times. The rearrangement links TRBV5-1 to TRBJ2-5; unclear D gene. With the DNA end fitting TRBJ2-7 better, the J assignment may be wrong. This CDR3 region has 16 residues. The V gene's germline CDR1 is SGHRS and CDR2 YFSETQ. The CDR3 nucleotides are TGCGCCAGCAGCTTGGAACCCTCACCAGTACAAGACGAGCAGTACTTC. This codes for CASSLEPSPVQDEQYF.

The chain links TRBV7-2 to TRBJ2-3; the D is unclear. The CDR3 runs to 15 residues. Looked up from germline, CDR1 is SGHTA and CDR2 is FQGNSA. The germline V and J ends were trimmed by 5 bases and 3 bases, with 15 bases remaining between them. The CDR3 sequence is CASSERATRTDTQYF. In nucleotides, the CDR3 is TGTGCCAGCAGCGAAAGGGCAACAAGAACAGATACGCAGTATTTT.

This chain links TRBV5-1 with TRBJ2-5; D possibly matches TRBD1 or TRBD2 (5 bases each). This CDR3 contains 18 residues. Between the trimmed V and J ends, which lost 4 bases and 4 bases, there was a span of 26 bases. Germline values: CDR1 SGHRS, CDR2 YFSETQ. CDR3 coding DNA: TGCGCCAGCAGCGGAGGATTGGTCGTGGGGCGCAGTGGAGAGACCCAGTACTTC. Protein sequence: CASSGGLVVGRSGETQYF.

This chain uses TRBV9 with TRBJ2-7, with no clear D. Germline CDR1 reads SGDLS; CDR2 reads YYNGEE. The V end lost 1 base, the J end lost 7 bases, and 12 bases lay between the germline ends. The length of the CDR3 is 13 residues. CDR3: CASSVTYFDEQYF. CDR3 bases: TGTGCCAGCAGCGTAACCTACTTCGATGAGCAGTACTTC.

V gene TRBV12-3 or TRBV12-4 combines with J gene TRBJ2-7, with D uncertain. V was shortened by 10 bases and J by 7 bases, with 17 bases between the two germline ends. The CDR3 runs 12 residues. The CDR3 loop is CATQGGVGEQYF. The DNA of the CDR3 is TGTGCCACCCAAGGTGGGGTGGGAGAGCAGTACTTC.

CDR3 region: CASSLLGELAKNIQYF. The CDR3, as DNA: TGTGCCAGCAGCTTGTTGGGAGAACTAGCCAAAAACATTCAGTACTTC. The chain has TRBV5-6 and TRBJ2-4; possible D gene TRBD2, 5 bases. V lost 1 base and J lost 0, with 11 bases in between. The CDR3 spans 16 residues. CDR1 is SGHDT, CDR2 YYEEEE, per germline.

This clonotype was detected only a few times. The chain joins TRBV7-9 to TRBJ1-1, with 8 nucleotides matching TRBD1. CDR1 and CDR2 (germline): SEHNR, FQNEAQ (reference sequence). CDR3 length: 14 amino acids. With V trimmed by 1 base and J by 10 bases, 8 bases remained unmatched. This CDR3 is CASSLVGQGFLAFF. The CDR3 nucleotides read TGTGCCAGCAGCTTAGTTGGACAGGGATTTCTAGCTTTCTTT.

CDR3 nucleotides: TGCGCCAGCAGCCAAGCTCGGGGGAAGCAGTACTTC. This encodes CASSQARGKQYF. The rearrangement links TRBV4-1 to TRBJ2-7; D possibly corresponds to TRBD2 (6 bases). Trimming removed 1 base at V and 8 bases at J, with 9 bases between. CDR1 and CDR2 from the germline V gene are MGHRA and YSYEKL. This CDR3 is built from 12 residues.

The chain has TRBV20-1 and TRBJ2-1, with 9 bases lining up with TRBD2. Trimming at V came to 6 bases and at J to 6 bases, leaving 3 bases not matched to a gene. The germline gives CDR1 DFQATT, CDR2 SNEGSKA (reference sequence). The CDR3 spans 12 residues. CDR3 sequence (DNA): TGCAGTGCCAGCGGGGGGTTCAATGAGCAGTTCTTC. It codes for CSASGGFNEQFF.

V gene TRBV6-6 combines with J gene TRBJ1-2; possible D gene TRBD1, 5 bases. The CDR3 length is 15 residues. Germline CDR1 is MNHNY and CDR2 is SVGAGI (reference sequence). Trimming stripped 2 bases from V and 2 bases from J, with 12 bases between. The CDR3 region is CASSYAQGPNYGYTF. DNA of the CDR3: TGTGCCAGCAGTTACGCTCAGGGACCCAACTATGGCTACACCTTC.

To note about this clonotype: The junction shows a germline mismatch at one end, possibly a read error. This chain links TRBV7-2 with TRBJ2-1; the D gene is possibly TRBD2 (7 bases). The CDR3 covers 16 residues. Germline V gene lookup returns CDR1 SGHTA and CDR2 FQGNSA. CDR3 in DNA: TGTGCCAGCAGCCCAGCCTCGGGGGGCGGTTACAATGGGCAGTTCTTC. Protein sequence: CASSPASGGGYNGQFF.

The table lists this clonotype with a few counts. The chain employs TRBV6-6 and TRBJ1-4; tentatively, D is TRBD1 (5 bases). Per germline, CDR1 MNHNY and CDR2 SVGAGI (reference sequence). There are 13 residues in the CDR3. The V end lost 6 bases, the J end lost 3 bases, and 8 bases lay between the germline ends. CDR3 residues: CASSDRSNEKLFF. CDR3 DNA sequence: TGTGCCAGCAGCGACAGATCTAATGAAAAACTGTTTTTT.

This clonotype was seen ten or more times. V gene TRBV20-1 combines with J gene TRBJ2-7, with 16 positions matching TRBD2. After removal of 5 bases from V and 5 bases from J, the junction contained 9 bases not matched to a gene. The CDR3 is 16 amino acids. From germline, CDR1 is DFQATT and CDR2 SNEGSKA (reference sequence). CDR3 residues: CSAPPGLAGGPHEQYF. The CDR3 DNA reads TGCAGTGCTCCTCCGGGACTAGCGGGGGGGCCGCACGAGCAGTACTTC.

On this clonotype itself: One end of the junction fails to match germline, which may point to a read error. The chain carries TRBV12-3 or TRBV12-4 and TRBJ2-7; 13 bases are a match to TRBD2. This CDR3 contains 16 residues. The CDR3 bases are TGTGCCAGCAGTGAGGGACTAGCGGGGACCCCCTACGAGCTGTACTTC. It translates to CASSEGLAGTPYELYF.

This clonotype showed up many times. CDR3: CASSLRPPGQGVNEQYF. CDR3 sequence (DNA): TGCGCCAGCAGCTTGAGACCTCCGGGACAGGGGGTCAACGAGCAGTACTTC. The chain uses TRBV5-1 and TRBJ2-7; 11 nucleotides align to TRBD1. V shed 1 base, J shed 5 bases, and the junction held 11 bases outside the gene matches. Germline values: CDR1 SGHRS, CDR2 YFSETQ. This CDR3 comprises 17 residues.

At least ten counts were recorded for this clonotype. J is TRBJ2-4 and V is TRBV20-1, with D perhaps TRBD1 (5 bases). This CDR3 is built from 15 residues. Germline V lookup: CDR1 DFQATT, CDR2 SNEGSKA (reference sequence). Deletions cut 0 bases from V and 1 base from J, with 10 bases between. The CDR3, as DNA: TGCAGTGCTAGAGACTCAGGGTCGGCCAAAAACATTCAGTACTTC. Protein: CSARDSGSAKNIQYF.

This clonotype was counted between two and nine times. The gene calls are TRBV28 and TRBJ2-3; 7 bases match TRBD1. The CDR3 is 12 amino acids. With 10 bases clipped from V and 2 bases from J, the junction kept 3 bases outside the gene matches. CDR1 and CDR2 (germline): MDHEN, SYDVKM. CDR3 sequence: CAITGVTDTQYF. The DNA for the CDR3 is TGTGCCATCACAGGGGTCACAGATACGCAGTATTTT. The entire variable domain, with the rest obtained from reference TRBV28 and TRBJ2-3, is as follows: DVKVTQSSRYLVKRTGEKVFLECVQDMDHENMFWYRQDPGLGLRLIYFSYDVKMKEKGDIPEGYSVSREKKERFSLILESASTNQTSMYLCAITGVTDTQYFGPGTRLTVL.

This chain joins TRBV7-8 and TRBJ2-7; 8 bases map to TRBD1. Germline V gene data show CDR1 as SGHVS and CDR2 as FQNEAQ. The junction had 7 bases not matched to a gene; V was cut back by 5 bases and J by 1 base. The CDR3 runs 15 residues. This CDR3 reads CASSIGRDRSYEQYF. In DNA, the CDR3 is TGTGCCAGCAGCATAGGCCGGGACAGGTCCTACGAGCAGTACTTC.

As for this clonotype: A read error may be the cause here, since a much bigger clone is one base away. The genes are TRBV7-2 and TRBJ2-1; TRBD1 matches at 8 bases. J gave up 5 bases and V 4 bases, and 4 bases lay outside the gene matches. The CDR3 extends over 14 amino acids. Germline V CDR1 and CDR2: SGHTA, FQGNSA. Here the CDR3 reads CASSSPGQDNEQFF. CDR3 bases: TGTGCCAGCAGCTCCCCGGGACAGGACAATGAGCAGTTCTTC.

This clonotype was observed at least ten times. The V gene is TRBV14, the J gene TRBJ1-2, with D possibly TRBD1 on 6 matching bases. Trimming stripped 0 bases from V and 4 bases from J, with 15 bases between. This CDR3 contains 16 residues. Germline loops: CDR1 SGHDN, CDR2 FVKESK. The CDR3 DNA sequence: TGTGCCAGCAGCCAAGATCTGGAACAGGGAGGCTATGGCTACACCTTC. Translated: CASSQDLEQGGYGYTF.

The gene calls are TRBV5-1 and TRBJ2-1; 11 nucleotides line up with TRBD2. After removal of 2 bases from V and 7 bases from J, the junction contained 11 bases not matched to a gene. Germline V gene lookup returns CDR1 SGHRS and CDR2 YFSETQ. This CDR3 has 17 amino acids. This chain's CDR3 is CASSLLFSGRAVNEQFF. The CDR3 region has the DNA TGCGCCAGCAGCTTACTATTTAGCGGGAGGGCCGTGAATGAGCAGTTCTTC.

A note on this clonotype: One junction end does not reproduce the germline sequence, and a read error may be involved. The CDR3 here is CASRQGLAGGQETQYF. In DNA, the CDR3 is TGTGCTAGCAGACAAGGACTAGCGGGGGGGCAAGAGACCCAGTACTTC. V gene TRBV7-7 combines with J gene TRBJ2-5, with 15 bases lining up with TRBD2. Germline V gene data show CDR1 as SSHAT and CDR2 as FNYEAQ (reference sequence). There are 16 residues in the CDR3.

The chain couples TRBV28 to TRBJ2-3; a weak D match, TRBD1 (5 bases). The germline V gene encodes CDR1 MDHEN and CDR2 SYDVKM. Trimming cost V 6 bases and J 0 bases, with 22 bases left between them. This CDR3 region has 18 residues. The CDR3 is CASRKGLPETRSTDTQYF. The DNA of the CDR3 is TGTGCCAGCAGGAAGGGGCTACCAGAGACACGGAGCACAGATACGCAGTATTTT.

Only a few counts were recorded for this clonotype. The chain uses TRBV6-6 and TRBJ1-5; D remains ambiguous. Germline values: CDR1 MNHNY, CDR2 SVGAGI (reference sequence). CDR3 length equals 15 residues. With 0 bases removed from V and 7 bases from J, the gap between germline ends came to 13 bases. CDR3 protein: CASSYSKGSGQPQHF. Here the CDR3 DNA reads TGTGCCAGCAGTTACTCGAAGGGTTCGGGGCAGCCCCAGCATTTT.

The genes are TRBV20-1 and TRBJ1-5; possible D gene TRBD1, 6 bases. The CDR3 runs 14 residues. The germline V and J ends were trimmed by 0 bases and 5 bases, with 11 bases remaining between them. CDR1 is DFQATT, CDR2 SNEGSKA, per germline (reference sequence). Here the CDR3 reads CSAREAGGYQPQHF. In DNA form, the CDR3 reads TGCAGTGCTAGAGAGGCGGGGGGCTATCAGCCCCAGCATTTT.

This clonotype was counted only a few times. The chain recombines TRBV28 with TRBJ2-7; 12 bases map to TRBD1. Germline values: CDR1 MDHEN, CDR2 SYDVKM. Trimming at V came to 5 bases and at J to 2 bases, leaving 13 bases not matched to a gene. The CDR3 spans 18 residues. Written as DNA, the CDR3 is TGTGCCAGCAGTGGGACAGGGGGCCACCCCAGGAGCCCCTACGAGCAGTACTTC. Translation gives CASSGTGGHPRSPYEQYF.

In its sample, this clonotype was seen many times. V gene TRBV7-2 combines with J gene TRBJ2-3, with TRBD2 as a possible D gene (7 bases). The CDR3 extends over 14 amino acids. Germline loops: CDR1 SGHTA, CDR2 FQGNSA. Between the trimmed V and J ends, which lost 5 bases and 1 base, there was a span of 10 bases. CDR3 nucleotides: TGTGCCAGCAGCCCGGGGGGCGGCACAGATACGCAGTATTTT. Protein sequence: CASSPGGGTDTQYF. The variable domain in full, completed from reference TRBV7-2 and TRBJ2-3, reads GAGVSQSPSNKVTEKGKDVELRCDPISGHTALYWYRQSLGQGLEFLIYFQGNSAPDKSGLPSDRFSAERTGGSVSTLTIQRTQQEDSAVYLCASSPGGGTDTQYFGPGTRLTVL.